The 9 T cell receptor beta chains listed next were all sequenced from one sample in a study of blood T cell repertoires in COVID-19 (dated by TCRdb to 2020 to 2022). The library came from the immunoSEQ multiplex PCR assay. TCRdb holds this immuneACCESS table with in-frame rearrangements only. Some clones are missing; in checked studies, unresolved V genes explain under half, and the rest has no known cause. This sample gives roughly 120,000 clones in total; about nine tenths of them show up just once. The ten largest clones take up around 1.1% of the sample. The sequenced material came from peripheral blood. The receptors stem from a human donor in a cohort sampled during active COVID-19.

The chain carries TRBV20-1 and TRBJ1-1; D gene unclear. Germline V lookup: CDR1 DFQATT, CDR2 SNEGSKA (reference sequence). Trimming cost V 1 base and J 11 bases, with 11 bases left between them. The CDR3 totals 11 residues. The CDR3 DNA reads TGCAGTGCTAGAGGGGAGGTTTCGGCTTTCTTT. Translating it yields CSARGEVSAFF.

The chain carries TRBV6-6 and TRBJ1-2; D is perhaps TRBD1 (6 bases). V lost 10 bases, J lost 8 bases, and 14 bases lay in between. Germline V CDR1 and CDR2: MNHNY, SVGAGI (reference sequence). This CDR3 is built from 11 residues. The CDR3 nucleotides are TGTGCCACGGGGAGGGGGGACGGCTACACCTTC. It is translated as CATGRGDGYTF.

This rearrangement joins TRBV2 to TRBJ2-7; 13 bases line up with TRBD2. Germline V gene sequence: CDR1 SNHLY, CDR2 FYNNEI. The CDR3 has 15 amino acids. J was trimmed by 6 bases and V by 6 bases; bases with no gene match: 8. DNA of the CDR3: TGTGCCAGCAGCGGGGGACTAGCGGGGTCGGCCGAGCAGTACTTC. Protein product: CASSGGLAGSAEQYF.

This clone was seen just once. The chain employs TRBV3-1 (or the pseudogene TRBV3-2) and TRBJ2-3; D possibly corresponds to TRBD2 (5 bases). Trimming left V 0 bases short and J 6 bases short, with 19 bases between. This CDR3 comprises 17 residues. Germline CDR1 is LGHDT and CDR2 is YNNKEL (reference sequence). The CDR3 DNA follows: TGTGCCAGCAGCCAAGATTATTTGCTAGCCGATGGCGATACGCAGTATTTT. The encoded protein is CASSQDYLLADGDTQYF.

The gene calls are TRBV18 and TRBJ2-3; D not certain. Germline V lookup: CDR1 KGHSH, CDR2 LQKENI. The CDR3 extends over 13 amino acids. V dropped 0 bases and J dropped 5 bases, with 6 bases sitting between them. The CDR3 DNA is TGTGCCAGCTCACCACCTCGAGGAGATACGCAGTATTTT. It translates to CASSPPRGDTQYF.

The chain is built from TRBV2 and TRBJ2-7, with a weak D call TRBD2 (5 bases). This CDR3 has 16 residues. V was shortened by 3 bases and J by 2 bases, with 17 bases between the two germline ends. Germline CDR1 reads SNHLY; CDR2 reads FYNNEI. The CDR3 nucleotides read TGTGCCAGCAGTGAGCGAGGACGGAGGCCCACCTACGAGCAGTACTTC. It translates to CASSERGRRPTYEQYF.

The chain joins TRBV4-1 to TRBJ1-4, with D unresolved. The CDR3 covers 13 residues. Trimming left V 4 bases short and J 4 bases short, with 7 bases between. Germline CDR1 and CDR2: MGHRA and YSYEKL. CDR3 coding DNA: TGCGCCAGCAGCCGGACTCATAATGAAAAACTGTTTTTT. The encoded protein is CASSRTHNEKLFF.

The chain combines TRBV27 with TRBJ1-5, with 7 bases identical to TRBD1. CDR1 is MNHEY, CDR2 SMNVEV, per germline (reference sequence). This CDR3 contains 15 residues. J was trimmed by 7 bases and V by 3 bases; bases with no gene match: 9. For the CDR3, the DNA is TGTGCCAGCAGTTTCAGAGGGGTAGGGGGCCAGCCCCAGCATTTT. Translating gives CASSFRGVGGQPQHF.

V gene TRBV7-8 combines with J gene TRBJ1-3, with a tentative D call TRBD1 (5 bases). The CDR3 totals 16 residues. The V gene's germline CDR1 is SGHVS and CDR2 FQNEAQ. Deletions cut 3 bases from V and 0 bases from J, with 12 bases between. The CDR3 DNA reads TGTGCCAGCAGCTTTGGGGACTCAAGCTCTGGAAACACCATATATTTT. Translation: CASSFGDSSSGNTIYF.